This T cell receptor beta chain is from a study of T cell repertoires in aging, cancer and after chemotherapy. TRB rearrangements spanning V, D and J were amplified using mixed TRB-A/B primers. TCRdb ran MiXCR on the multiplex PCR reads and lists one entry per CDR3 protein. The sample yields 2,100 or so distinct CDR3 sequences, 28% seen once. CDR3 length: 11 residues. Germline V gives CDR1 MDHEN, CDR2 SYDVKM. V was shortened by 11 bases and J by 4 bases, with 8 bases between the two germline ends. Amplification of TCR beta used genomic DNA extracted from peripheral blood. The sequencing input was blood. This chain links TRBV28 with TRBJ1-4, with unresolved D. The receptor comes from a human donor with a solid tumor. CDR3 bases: TGTGCCTTGAAGGGTAATGAAAAACTGTTTTTT. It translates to CALKGNEKLFF.